This TCR beta chain comes out of a study of CXCR3-negative and CXCR3-positive naive CD8 T cells. On this clonotype itself: As yet, its antigen is unknown.

Germline CDR1 and CDR2: SGHDT and YYEEEE. The CDR3 length is 12 residues. Through 5' RACE with UMI labels, the TRB cDNA libraries were prepared. With the 5' RACE reads reprocessed, TCRdb shows one record per CDR3 protein and no DNA. This sample's table has around 80,000 distinct CDR3 sequences. General study results and limits: Post-cryopreservation CXCR3 expression was partly diminished, and the bulk of assays employed fresh PBMCs. Across naive subsets, surface CD5 expression was comparable, and TCR strength was inferred from properties of the TRB CDR3. Comparison of naive cells showed more hydrophobic TRB CDR3s in CXCR3-positive than in CXCR3-negative naive cells.

Per CD8+ T cell subset, triplicate sorts of some 300,000 cells each were done. Cells that were CD45RO-CCR7+CD27+CD95- constituted naive CD8+ T cells. The chain has TRBV5-6 and TRBJ1-1. Material for sequencing was naive CXCR3+ CD8+ T cells from blood. Regarding subset: CD45RO-CCR7+CD27+CD95- naive CD8+ T cells expressing CXCR3 (TNR3+). This receptor was obtained from a human donor in good health. Some clones in this sample may be carry-over from other donors' samples. The CDR3 protein is CASSLGEGEAFF.